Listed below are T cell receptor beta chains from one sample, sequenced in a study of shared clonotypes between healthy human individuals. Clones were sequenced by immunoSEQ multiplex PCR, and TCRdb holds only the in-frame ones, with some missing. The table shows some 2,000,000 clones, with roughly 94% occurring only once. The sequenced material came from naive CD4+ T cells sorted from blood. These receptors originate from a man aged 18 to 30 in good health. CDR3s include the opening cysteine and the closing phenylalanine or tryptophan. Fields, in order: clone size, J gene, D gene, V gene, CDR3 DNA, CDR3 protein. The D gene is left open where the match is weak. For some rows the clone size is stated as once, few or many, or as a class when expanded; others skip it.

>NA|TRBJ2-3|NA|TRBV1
TGCACCAGCAGCCAAGTCCATCGGGGGATCACAGATACGCAGTATTTT
CTSSQVHRGITDTQYF
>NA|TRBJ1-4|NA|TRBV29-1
TGCAGCGTGCAAGGGAGATCCAATGAAAAACTGTTTTTT
CSVQGRSNEKLFF
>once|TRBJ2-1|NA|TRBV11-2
TGTGCCAGCAGCTCAAGGGGGGGAGTGCTAGCTTCTCAGTCCAATGAGCAGTTCTTC
CASSSRGGVLASQSNEQFF
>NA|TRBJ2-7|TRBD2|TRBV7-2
TGTGCCAGCAGCTCCGTAGCGGGGCCCTCCTACGAGCAGTACTTC
CASSSVAGPSYEQYF
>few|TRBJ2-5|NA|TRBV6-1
TGTGCCAGCAGTGAAGCACAGAGGGGGGTAGAGACCCAGTACTTC
CASSEAQRGVETQYF
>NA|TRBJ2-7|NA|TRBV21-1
TGTGCCAGCAGCAAACCCTTCTCCTACGAGCAGTACTTC
CASSKPFSYEQYF
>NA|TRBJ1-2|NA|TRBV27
TGTGCCAGCAGTCCATCGACAGGCTTTGCAACTGGCTACACCTTC
CASSPSTGFATGYTF
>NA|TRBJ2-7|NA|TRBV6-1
TGTGCCAGCAGTGAAGCCCCAGGAGCAGCCTACGAGCAGTACTTC
CASSEAPGAAYEQYF
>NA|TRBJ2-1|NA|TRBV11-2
TGTGCCAGCAGCTTATGGGGGGCTAATGAGCAGTTCTTC
CASSLWGANEQFF
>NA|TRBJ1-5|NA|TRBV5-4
TGTGCCAGCAGCCTCCGAGGGTCCGATAGCAATCAGCCCCAGCATTTT
CASSLRGSDSNQPQHF
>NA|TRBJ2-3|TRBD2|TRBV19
TGTGCCAGTAGGGGACTAGCGGCAGATACGCAGTATTTT
CASRGLAADTQYF
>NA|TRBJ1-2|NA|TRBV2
TGTGCCAGCAGTCAAACCGGGACTGATCTGTACTATGGCTACACCTTC
CASSQTGTDLYYGYTF
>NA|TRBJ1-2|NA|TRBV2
TGTGCCAGCAGGATCGGACGGATTAACTATGGCTACACCTTC
CASRIGRINYGYTF
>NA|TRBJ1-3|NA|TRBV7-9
TGTGCCAGCAGCTTGAACTCTGGAAACACCATATATTTT
CASSLNSGNTIYF
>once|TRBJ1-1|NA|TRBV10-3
TGTGCCATCAGTGAACGGACACCGAACACTGAAGCTTTCTTT
CAISERTPNTEAFF
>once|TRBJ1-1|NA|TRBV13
TGTGCCAGCAGCTTAGGGGTGGCTGAAGCTTTCTTT
CASSLGVAEAFF
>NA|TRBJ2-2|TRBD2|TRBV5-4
TGTGCCAGCAGCTTTGGCGGGGGAGCCACCGGGGAGCTGTTTTTT
CASSFGGGATGELFF
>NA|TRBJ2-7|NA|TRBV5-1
TGCGCCAGCAGCTTGGGACATTTAGTCTCCGAGCAGTACTTC
CASSLGHLVSEQYF
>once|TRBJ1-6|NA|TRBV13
TGTGCCAGCAGCTCCGCGGGGGCGCCTGGTAATTCACCCCTCCACTTT
CASSSAGAPGNSPLHF
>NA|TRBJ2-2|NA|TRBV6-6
TGTGCCAGCAGTGTTCGCAGGATAAACACCGGGGAGCTGTTTTTT
CASSVRRINTGELFF
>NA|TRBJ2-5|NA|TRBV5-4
TGTGCCAGCAGCTTGGTTGGAGGGTTTGAGACCCAGTACTTC
CASSLVGGFETQYF
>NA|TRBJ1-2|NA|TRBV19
TGTGCCAGTAGAACAGCTCGCTATGGCTACACCTTC
CASRTARYGYTF
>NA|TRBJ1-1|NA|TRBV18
TGTGCCAGCTCACCCGACTGGGGGGAAGCTTTCTTT
CASSPDWGEAFF
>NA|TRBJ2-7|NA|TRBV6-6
TGTGCCAGCAGCCAACTCTGGGGTGCGCAGTACTTC
CASSQLWGAQYF
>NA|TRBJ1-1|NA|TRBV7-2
TGTGCCAGCAGCTTAATGACAGATGAAGCTTTCTTT
CASSLMTDEAFF
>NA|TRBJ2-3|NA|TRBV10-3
TGTGCCATCAGTCCAGGCACAGACATCACAGATACGCAGTATTTT
CAISPGTDITDTQYF
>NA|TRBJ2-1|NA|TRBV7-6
TGTGCCAGCAGCTTAGACTGGACCACGGTTGACAATGAGCAGTTCTTC
CASSLDWTTVDNEQFF
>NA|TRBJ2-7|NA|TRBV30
TGTGCCTGGGACGCTGGGCAGGGAACGCGCGAGCAGTACTTC
CAWDAGQGTREQYF
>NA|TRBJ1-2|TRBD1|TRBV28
TGTGCCAGCAGCCGGGACCAGGGGGTAGAAGGCTACACCTTC
CASSRDQGVEGYTF
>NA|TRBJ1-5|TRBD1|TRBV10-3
TGTGCCATCCGACAGGGGGACAATCAGCCCCAGCATTTT
CAIRQGDNQPQHF
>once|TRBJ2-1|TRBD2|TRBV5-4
TGTGCCAGCAGCTTAGGGACTAGCGGGATGTACAATGAGCAGTTCTTC
CASSLGTSGMYNEQFF
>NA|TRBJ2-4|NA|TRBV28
TGTGCCAGCAGTTCCCGGACCCCGAACATTCAGTACTTC
CASSSRTPNIQYF
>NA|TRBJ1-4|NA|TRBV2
TGTGCCAGCAAAGCGGGCAGGGTGAATGAAAAACTGTTTTTT
CASKAGRVNEKLFF
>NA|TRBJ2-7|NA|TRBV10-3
TGTGCCACGGGGGCTGGCTCCTACGAGCAGTACTTC
CATGAGSYEQYF
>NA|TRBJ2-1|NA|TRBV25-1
TGTGCCAGCATAGGACAGAAGGGCAATGAGCAGTTCTTC
CASIGQKGNEQFF
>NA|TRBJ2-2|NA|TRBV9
TGTGCCAGCAGCGTACACTCAGACCTCACCGGGGAGCTGTTTTTT
CASSVHSDLTGELFF
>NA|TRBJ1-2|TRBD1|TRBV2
TGTGCCAGCAGTGATGTTTTGGGACAGGGAATAGGCTACACCTTC
CASSDVLGQGIGYTF
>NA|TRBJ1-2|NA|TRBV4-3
TGCGCCAGCAGCCAAGATGGGGACTATGGCTACACCTTC
CASSQDGDYGYTF
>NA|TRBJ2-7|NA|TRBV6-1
TGTGCCAGCAGTGGGTCCAGGGACGGCGAGCAGTACTTC
CASSGSRDGEQYF
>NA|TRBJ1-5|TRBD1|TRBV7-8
TGTGCCAGCAGCTCCCGGGACAGGGGGCGAGGGGTCAATCAGCCCCAGCATTTT
CASSSRDRGRGVNQPQHF